What follows are 9 T cell receptor beta chains derived from one specimen sequenced in a study of T cells in Graves' hyperthyroidism and ophthalmopathy. Using RNA transcripts as the source, TCR beta CDR3 regions were amplified. First-round RT-PCR targeting the TCR CDR3 was performed with the HTBI primer set. A single record per CDR3 protein comes from TCRdb applying MiXCR to the multiplex PCR reads. The sample has some 650,000 distinct CDR3 sequences, approximately 15% seen once. The source material was blood. These receptors were taken from a middle-aged woman with Graves' ophthalmopathy.

This clonotype came up many times. This chain uses TRBV2 with TRBJ1-2; 7 nucleotides match TRBD1. The trim removed 6 bases at V and 4 bases at J, leaving 5 bases unmatched. Germline CDR1 reads SNHLY; CDR2 reads FYNNEI. This CDR3 contains 13 residues. DNA of the CDR3: TGTGCCAGCAGAGGGACAGATCTCTATGGCTACACCTTC. Its translation is CASRGTDLYGYTF.

This clonotype showed up many times. The chain employs TRBV7-2 and TRBJ2-5; D is ambiguous. This CDR3 is 15 amino acids long. The V gene lost 3 bases and the J gene lost 5 bases, with 16 bases spanning the gap. CDR1 SGHTA and CDR2 FQGNSA come from the germline V gene. The CDR3 reads CASSFRPGLVETQYF. DNA of the CDR3: TGTGCCAGCAGCTTTCGGCCCGGGCTCGTGGAGACCCAGTACTTC.

This clonotype was detected ten times or more. The genes are TRBV24-1 and TRBJ2-1; D is ambiguous. Germline V gene data show CDR1 as KGHDR and CDR2 as SFDVKD. This CDR3 spans 13 amino acids. The V end was cut by 4 bases, the J end by 0 bases, with 3 bases between. The CDR3 DNA reads as TGTGCCACCAGTGACACCTCCTACAATGAGCAGTTCTTC. Protein: CATSDTSYNEQFF.

In the case of this clonotype: This clone may be a read error of a much larger clone one base away. The rearrangement joins TRBV2 to TRBJ1-1; D remains ambiguous. Looked up from germline, CDR1 is SNHLY and CDR2 is FYNNEI. V was pared by 2 bases and J by 1 base, with 8 bases between. There are 14 residues in the CDR3. The CDR3 protein is CASSEFFRNTEAFF. In DNA form, the CDR3 reads TGTGCCAGCAGTGAATTTTTCAGGAACACTGAAGCTTTCTTT.

There are a few counts of this clonotype. The V call is TRBV18, the J call TRBJ1-3; D gene uncertain. The V end was cut by 2 bases, the J end by 4 bases, with 12 bases between. The germline gives CDR1 KGHSH, CDR2 LQKENI. The length of the CDR3 is 15 residues. CDR3 amino acids: CASSPSVATGNTIYF. In nucleotides, the CDR3 is TGTGCCAGCTCACCATCGGTGGCGACGGGAAACACCATATATTTT. Full variable domain (rest looked up from reference TRBV18 and TRBJ1-3): NAGVMQNPRHLVRRRGQEARLRCSPMKGHSHVYWYRQLPEEGLKFMVYLQKENIIDESGMPKERFSAEFPKEGPSILRIQQVVRGDSAAYFCASSPSVATGNTIYFGEGSWLTVV.

CDR3 in DNA: TGTGCCAGCAGCTTGGCCAAGGCCGAACGACCCTCGGCCACTGAAGCTTTCTTT. Encoded protein: CASSLAKAERPSATEAFF. This chain joins TRBV5-8 and TRBJ1-1; D uncertain. Germline CDR1 reads SGHTS; CDR2 reads YDEGEE. This CDR3 spans 18 amino acids. The germline V and J ends were trimmed by 0 bases and 4 bases, with 22 bases remaining between them.

The chain recombines TRBV24-1 with TRBJ2-3; D unresolved. This CDR3 has 14 amino acids. CDR1 is KGHDR, CDR2 SFDVKD, per germline. The V end lost 1 base, the J end lost 6 bases, and 10 bases lay between the germline ends. This CDR3 is CATSDFPGHDTQYF. The DNA of the CDR3 is TGTGCCACCAGTGATTTTCCCGGGCACGATACGCAGTATTTT.

This clonotype was counted many times. The J gene is TRBJ2-5, the V gene TRBV11-2; D ambiguous. This CDR3 has 14 amino acids. CDR1 is SGHAT, CDR2 FQNNGV, per germline. The ends were cut back, 1 base at V and 2 bases at J, with 8 bases in the middle. The CDR3 DNA reads as TGTGCCAGCAGCTTAGTAGATCAGCAAGAGACCCAGTACTTC. As protein: CASSLVDQQETQYF.

At least ten counts were recorded for this clonotype. The chain uses TRBV5-1 and TRBJ2-6; 8 bases line up with TRBD1. The CDR3 length is 16 residues. Germline CDR1 reads SGHRS; CDR2 reads YFSETQ. J gave up 3 bases and V 3 bases, and 5 bases lay outside the gene matches. As DNA, the CDR3 is TGCGCCAGCAGCTCTCAGGGGGCTAGTGGGGCCAACGTCCTGACTTTC. It codes for CASSSQGASGANVLTF.